This note documents a single TCR beta chain sequence. At one boundary the junction diverges from the germline segment, which might be a read error. Using immunoSEQ multiplex PCR, the repertoire was profiled, and TCRdb retains in-frame clones only, with some absent. The data contain 55,000 to 75,000 clones, approximately 90% of them seen just once; the ten biggest clones take up 3.9%. This record comes from a study of blood T cell repertoires in COVID-19. Background on the study: Samples taken during acute and convalescent COVID-19 were collected in the United States, Italy and Spain.

The sample taken for sequencing was peripheral blood. The sequence derives from a human donor in a cohort sampled during active COVID-19.

CDR3 bases: TGTGCCAACAGCCAAGACGCGGGTACCGTAACTGAAGCTTTCTTT. Residues: CANSQDAGTVTEAFF. This chain joins TRBV4-2 and TRBJ1-1, with D uncertain. CDR3 size: 15 residues. CDR1 is LGHNA, CDR2 YNFKEQ, per germline.